One sample yielded the 14 T cell receptor beta chains listed below, sequenced in a study of response to subunit inactivated influenza vaccine. From the RT-PCR reads, TCRdb called clonotypes with MiXCR, one entry per CDR3 protein. The sample consists of about 300,000 distinct CDR3 sequences, 22% of them appearing once. The input for sequencing was PBMCs from blood, taken approximately 20 months after vaccination. Receptor source: a man between 50 and 75 years old who received an inactivated influenza vaccine.

The chain employs TRBV29-1 and TRBJ1-2; D is undetermined. The CDR3 totals 14 residues. Trimming shortened V by 7 bases and J by 0 bases, and 15 bases separated the two germline ends. CDR1 and CDR2 (germline): SQVTM, ANQGSEA. The CDR3 DNA reads as TGCAGCGACGAAGGTTGGGGAGCTAACTATGGCTACACCTTC. It yields the protein CSDEGWGANYGYTF.

J is TRBJ1-2 and V is TRBV20-1, with 11 bases aligning to TRBD1. From germline, CDR1 is DFQATT and CDR2 SNEGSKA (reference sequence). With 3 bases clipped from V and 5 bases from J, the junction kept 2 bases outside the gene matches. The CDR3 has 13 residues. For the CDR3, the DNA is TGCAGTGCTAGGGGGACAGGGGGATATGGCTACACCTTC. Its protein is CSARGTGGYGYTF.

This clonotype was seen a handful of times. This chain uses TRBV30 with TRBJ1-4, with D possibly matching TRBD1 (6 bases). V shed 2 bases and J shed 7 bases, with 14 bases lying between them. Germline V gene data show CDR1 as GTSNPN and CDR2 as SVGIG (reference sequence). The CDR3 is 14 amino acids. In nucleotides, the CDR3 is TGTGCCTGGAGTAGCCAGGGGAGTCGTGAAAAACTGTTTTTT. It translates to CAWSSQGSREKLFF.

This clonotype was counted a single time. This chain uses TRBV25-1 with TRBJ2-1; TRBD2 matches 9 bases. Germline CDR1 and CDR2: MGHDK and SYGVNS. The CDR3 is made up of 20 amino acids. The V gene end was trimmed by 4 bases and the J gene end by 0 bases; junction bases not matched to a gene: 16. The CDR3 sequence: CASSGIARLADLSSYNEQFF. The CDR3 coding sequence is TGTGCCAGCAGTGGCATAGCCCGACTAGCGGATTTGAGCTCCTACAATGAGCAGTTCTTC.

This clonotype turned up a few times. This chain connects TRBV7-9 to TRBJ1-4; 9 nucleotides align to TRBD1. This CDR3 spans 15 amino acids. Germline V lookup: CDR1 SEHNR, CDR2 FQNEAQ (reference sequence). Germline trimming cut 3 bases from V and 5 bases from J; bases unmatched to any gene: 4. The CDR3 here is CASSFGQGINEKLFF. CDR3 nucleotides: TGTGCCAGCAGCTTCGGACAGGGGATCAATGAAAAACTGTTTTTT.

This clonotype was seen more than once but under ten times. This chain uses TRBV20-1 with TRBJ2-5; unclear D gene. CDR3 length: 12 amino acids. The germline gives CDR1 DFQATT, CDR2 SNEGSKA (reference sequence). V shed 3 bases and J shed 0 bases, with 5 bases lying between them. CDR3 protein: CSASFNQETQYF. The CDR3 DNA reads TGCAGTGCTAGTTTTAACCAAGAGACCCAGTACTTC.

This clonotype appeared a few times. The chain links TRBV25-1 to TRBJ1-1, with unresolved D. There are 11 residues in the CDR3. CDR1 is MGHDK and CDR2 is SYGVNS in the germline V gene. Between the trimmed V and J ends, which lost 4 bases and 7 bases, there was a span of 7 bases. The CDR3 DNA sequence: TGTGCCAGCAGTGTGGCCGGTGAAGCTTTCTTT. Protein: CASSVAGEAFF. The full variable domain, completed using reference TRBV25-1 and TRBJ1-1, is EADIYQTPRYLVIGTGKKITLECSQTMGHDKMYWYQQDPGMELHLIHYSYGVNSTEKGDLSSESTVSRIRTEHFPLTLESARPSHTSQYLCASSVAGEAFFGQGTRLTVV.

The chain uses TRBV20-1 and TRBJ1-6; unclear D gene. Germline V CDR1 and CDR2: DFQATT, SNEGSKA (reference sequence). Trimming left V 1 base short and J 1 base short, with 11 bases between. CDR3 length: 16 amino acids. The CDR3 sequence: CSARARGVSYNSPLHF. CDR3 DNA sequence: TGCAGTGCTAGAGCTCGCGGGGTGTCCTATAATTCACCCCTCCACTTT.

The chain uses TRBV7-3 and TRBJ2-2; 13 positions match TRBD2. The J segment lost 0 bases and the V segment lost 5 bases, leaving 6 bases of the junction unmatched. Looked up from germline, CDR1 is SGHTA and CDR2 is FQGTGA. The CDR3 spans 18 residues. The CDR3 region is CASSPGTSGNSNTGELFF. Written as DNA, the CDR3 is TGTGCCAGCAGCCCCGGGACTAGCGGGAACTCGAACACCGGGGAGCTGTTTTTT.

The rearrangement links TRBV20-1 to TRBJ1-1; no reliable D call. CDR3 size: 11 residues. CDR1 and CDR2 (germline): DFQATT, SNEGSKA (reference sequence). V was trimmed by 3 bases and J by 5 bases, leaving 7 bases between them. CDR3 loop: CSASIRTEAFF. Written as DNA, the CDR3 is TGCAGTGCTAGTATTCGTACTGAAGCTTTCTTT.

This clonotype was counted only a few times. The chain combines TRBV12-3 or TRBV12-4 with TRBJ2-7, with D hard to call. The CDR3 length is 11 residues. Trimming cost V 5 bases and J 4 bases, with 6 bases left between them. CDR3 sequence: CASSQVYEQYF. The CDR3 nucleotides are TGTGCCAGCAGTCAGGTATACGAGCAGTACTTC.

In DNA, the CDR3 is TGTGCCAGCGGAGGCTCAGGGCTGGACTATGGCTACACCTTC. Its translation: CASGGSGLDYGYTF. J is TRBJ1-2 and V is TRBV9; TRBD1 is a possible D gene (5 bases). V was clipped by 7 bases and J by 3 bases, with 16 bases between them. CDR3 length: 14 amino acids. Germline CDR1 is SGDLS and CDR2 is YYNGEE.

The V gene is TRBV20-1, the J gene TRBJ1-6, with TRBD1 as a possible D gene (6 bases). Germline CDR1 is DFQATT and CDR2 is SNEGSKA (reference sequence). Trimming removed 0 bases at V and 10 bases at J, with 10 bases between. This CDR3 comprises 13 residues. Written as DNA, the CDR3 is TGCAGTGCTAGAGATGGGGGGCTCTCACCCCTCCACTTT. As protein: CSARDGGLSPLHF.

This clonotype was counted at least ten times. The rearrangement links TRBV12-3 or TRBV12-4 to TRBJ1-6; 7 bases are a match to TRBD1. The CDR3 sequence is 15 residues long. Germline trimming cut 5 bases from V and 7 bases from J; bases unmatched to any gene: 8. In DNA, the CDR3 is TGTGCCAGCAGTACCCCGACAGGGTTAAATTCACCCCTCCACTTT. It encodes CASSTPTGLNSPLHF.